One TCR beta chain is described in this entry. Its antigen is still unknown. Sequencing of TCR beta was performed on blood CD8+ T cells and on blood CD4+ T cells. RNA amounts of 0.5 to 1 ug underwent reverse transcription with random hexamers. Amplification of the TCR beta CDR3 was carried out by immunoSEQ multiplex PCR, which spanned a total of 54 Vbeta and 13 Jbeta segments. TCRdb analysed the immunoSEQ multiplex PCR reads with MiXCR anew, one entry per CDR3 protein. This sample has about 130,000 distinct CDR3 sequences; approximately 95% occur once, and the top ten carry about 0.18%. The data belong to a study of CD8 T cells in Susac syndrome. Study information: At the time their blood was drawn, patients with Susac syndrome were either therapy-naive, on corticosteroids (with some of them also receiving intravenous immunoglobulin), or on intravenous immunoglobulin alone.

The study, taken as a whole, reports: CD8+ clones in Susac expanded most in TEMRA cells and active patients.

Germline V CDR1 and CDR2: SGHDN, FVKESK. V was pared by 0 bases and J by 3 bases, with 7 bases of the junction left unmatched. CDR3 size: 16 residues. J is TRBJ2-7 and V is TRBV14, with 8 bases identical to TRBD2. The receptor comes from a human donor with Susac syndrome. The sample comprised CD8+ T cells from PBMCs. The CDR3, as DNA: TGTGCCAGCAGCCAAGAGAGCCTAGCGGGCCTCTACGAGCAGTACTTC. Protein: CASSQESLAGLYEQYF. The whole variable domain, filled in from reference TRBV14 and TRBJ2-7, reads EAGVTQFPSHSVIEKGQTVTLRCDPISGHDNLYWYRRVMGKEIKFLLHFVKESKQDESGMPNNRFLAERTGGTYSTLKVQPAELEDSGVYFCASSQESLAGLYEQYFGPGTRLTVT.